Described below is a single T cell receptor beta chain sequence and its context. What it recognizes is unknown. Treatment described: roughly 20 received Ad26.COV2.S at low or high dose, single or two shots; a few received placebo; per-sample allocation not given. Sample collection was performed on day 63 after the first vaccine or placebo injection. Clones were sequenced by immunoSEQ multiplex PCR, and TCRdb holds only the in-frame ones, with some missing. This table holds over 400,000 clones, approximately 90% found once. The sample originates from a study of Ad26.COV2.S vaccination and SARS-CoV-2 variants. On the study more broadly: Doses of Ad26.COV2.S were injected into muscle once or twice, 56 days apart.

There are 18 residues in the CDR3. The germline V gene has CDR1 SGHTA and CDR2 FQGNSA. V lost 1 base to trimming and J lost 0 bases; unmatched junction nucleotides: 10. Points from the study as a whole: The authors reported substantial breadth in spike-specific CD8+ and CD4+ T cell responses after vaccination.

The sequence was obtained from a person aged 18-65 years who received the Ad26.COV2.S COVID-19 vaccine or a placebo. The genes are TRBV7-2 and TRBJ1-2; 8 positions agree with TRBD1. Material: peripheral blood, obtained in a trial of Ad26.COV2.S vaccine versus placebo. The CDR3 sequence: CASSLDSGTGASNYGYTF. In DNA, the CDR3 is TGTGCCAGCAGCTTAGACTCCGGGACAGGAGCCTCTAACTATGGCTACACCTTC.